This TCR beta chain was captured in a study of cytomegalovirus exposure and HLA in healthy donors. On the study more broadly: An earlier analysis found fewer than 120 million unique TCR beta sequences from 150 million to 200 million T cells. General observations from the study: Cytomegalovirus status, reportedly, was diagnosed with high specificity and sensitivity by the classifier. A cluster of highly shared sequence variants was likely a sequencing artifact.

Healthy bone marrow donors made up the donors. To note about this clone: Antigen specificity is unknown.

There are 12 residues in the CDR3. Germline-derived CDR1 and CDR2 are SGHTA and FQGNSA. Trimming removed 5 bases from V and 7 bases from J; junction bases left unmatched: 5. The study ran its PCR with 60 Vbeta and 13 Jbeta primers. This table comes from immunoSEQ multiplex PCR, and its TCRdb copy is limited to in-frame clones, with some not included. Recorded for this sample: just under 90,000 clones. Sequencing was performed on PBMCs. The TCR sequence derives from a girl aged 5-17 years in good health and CMV-seropositive. The chain combines TRBV7-2 with TRBJ2-7; 7 bases fit TRBD2. The CDR3 region has the DNA TGTGCCAGCAGCCGGGGGGTGGGGGAGCAGTACTTC. Amino acid sequence: CASSRGVGEQYF.